This T cell receptor (beta chain) was captured by sequencing in a study of cytomegalovirus exposure and HLA in healthy donors. Study-level results: In most subjects, TCR beta sequences reportedly gave accurate predictions of HLA-A and HLA-B alleles. When the data were analyzed later, several of the most significant clusters appeared to be linked to common viral pathogens.

PCR used 60 Vbeta primers and 13 Jbeta primers. Method: immunoSEQ multiplex PCR; TCRdb's copy keeps in-frame clones and lacks some. This listing includes approximately 210,000 clones. The V segment lost 5 bases and the J segment 0 bases; nucleotides outside the gene matches: 6. There are 17 residues in the CDR3. CDR1 SNHLY and CDR2 FYNNEI come from the germline V gene. Comment on this clone: Its specificity is unknown.

The rearrangement links TRBV2 to TRBJ1-6; 8 bases are shared with TRBD1. The specimen was PBMCs. This TCR came from a woman in her 30s in good health and CMV-seropositive. The CDR3 loop reads CASSRGQASSYNSPLHF. For the CDR3, the DNA is TGTGCCAGCAGTCGGGGACAGGCGAGCTCCTATAATTCACCCCTCCACTTT.